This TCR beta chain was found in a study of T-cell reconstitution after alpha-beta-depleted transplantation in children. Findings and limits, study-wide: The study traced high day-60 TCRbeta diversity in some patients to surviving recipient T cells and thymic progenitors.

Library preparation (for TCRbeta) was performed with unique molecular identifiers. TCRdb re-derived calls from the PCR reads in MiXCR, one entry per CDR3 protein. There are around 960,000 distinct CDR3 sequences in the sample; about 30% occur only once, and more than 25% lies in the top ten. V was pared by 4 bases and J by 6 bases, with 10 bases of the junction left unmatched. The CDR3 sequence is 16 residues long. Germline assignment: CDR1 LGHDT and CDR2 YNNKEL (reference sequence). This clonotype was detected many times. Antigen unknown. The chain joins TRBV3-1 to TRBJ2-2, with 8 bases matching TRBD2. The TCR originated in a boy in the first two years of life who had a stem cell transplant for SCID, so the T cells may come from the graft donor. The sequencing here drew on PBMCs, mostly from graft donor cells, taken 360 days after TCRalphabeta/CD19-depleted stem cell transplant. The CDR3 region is CASSPRDSGEAGELFF. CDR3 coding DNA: TGTGCCAGCAGCCCCCGGGATAGCGGGGAGGCCGGGGAGCTGTTTTTT.